This T cell receptor beta chain originates from a study of T cells in localized non-small cell lung cancer. Overall study results and limits: Overall survival was longer when the density of T cells in the blood was higher. The study detected a median roughly 50 of the top 100 tumor clones in adjacent lung. Analysis by sequencing included only one tumor region, so heterogeneity remains possible.

Worth noting for this clone: Antigen unknown.

Trimming stripped 0 bases from V and 8 bases from J, with 26 bases between. The CDR3 extends over 18 amino acids. Germline CDR1 and CDR2: SGHRS and YFSETQ. The method was immunoSEQ multiplex PCR; TCRdb's version includes in-frame clones alone and lacks a portion of them. Of roughly 40,000 clones detected, around 84% appear once; the ten largest clones hold roughly 3.6%. The sequencing used peripheral blood, collected before any cancer treatment. This receptor was taken from a man aged 18 to 49 with stage I lung adenocarcinoma. The rearrangement uses TRBV5-1 and TRBJ1-2, with TRBD1 as a possible D gene (6 bases). CDR3 region: CASSLGPAVGGPVEGYTF. The CDR3, as DNA: TGCGCCAGCAGCTTGGGTCCCGCGGTAGGGGGGCCAGTGGAGGGCTACACCTTC. Based on the CDR3 plus reference TRBV5-1 and TRBJ1-2, the full variable domain is KAGVTQTPRYLIKTRGQQVTLSCSPISGHRSVSWYQQTPGQGLQFLFEYFSETQRNKGNFPGRFSGRQFSNSRSEMNVSTLELGDSALYLCASSLGPAVGGPVEGYTFGSGTRLTVV.